The 3 T cell receptor beta chains below all came from one sample that was sequenced in a study of T cells in Graves' hyperthyroidism and ophthalmopathy. Researchers amplified the TCR beta CDR3 regions from RNA transcripts. With the HTBI primer set, the TCR CDR3 went through a first round of RT-PCR. TCRdb called the multiplex PCR reads again in MiXCR, with one record for every CDR3 protein. Of over 200,000 distinct CDR3 sequences in the sample, roughly 15% were seen once. Sequenced material: blood. These receptors were obtained from a middle-aged man with Graves' hyperthyroidism.

This clonotype was observed many times. This rearrangement joins TRBV6-1 to TRBJ2-1; a weak D match, TRBD1 (6 bases). Between the trimmed V and J ends, which lost 5 bases and 8 bases, there was a span of 13 bases. There are 13 residues in the CDR3. Germline loops: CDR1 MNHNS, CDR2 SASEGT. Here the CDR3 reads CASSLGGWDEQFF. CDR3 nucleotides: TGTGCCAGCAGTTTAGGGGGTTGGGATGAGCAGTTCTTC.

There are many counts of this clonotype. The chain joins TRBV12-3 or TRBV12-4 to TRBJ1-1; 7 positions agree with TRBD1. V shed 0 bases, J shed 4 bases, and the junction held 8 bases outside the gene matches. This CDR3 region has 16 residues. The CDR3, as DNA: TGTGCCAGCAGTTTAGCTTTCAGGCAGGGGGTCACTGAAGCTTTCTTT. It is translated as CASSLAFRQGVTEAFF.

Turning to this clonotype: A read error may explain this, as a much larger clone is one base away. The V gene is TRBV12-3 or TRBV12-4, the J gene TRBJ2-2; 9 nucleotides align to TRBD2. The V and J ends lost 1 base and 7 bases, in that order; junction bases with no gene match: 1. The CDR3 runs 14 residues. The CDR3 is CASSLETSGGELFF. CDR3 nucleotides: TGTGCCAGCAGTTTAGAGACTAGCGGCGGGGAGCTGTTTTTT.